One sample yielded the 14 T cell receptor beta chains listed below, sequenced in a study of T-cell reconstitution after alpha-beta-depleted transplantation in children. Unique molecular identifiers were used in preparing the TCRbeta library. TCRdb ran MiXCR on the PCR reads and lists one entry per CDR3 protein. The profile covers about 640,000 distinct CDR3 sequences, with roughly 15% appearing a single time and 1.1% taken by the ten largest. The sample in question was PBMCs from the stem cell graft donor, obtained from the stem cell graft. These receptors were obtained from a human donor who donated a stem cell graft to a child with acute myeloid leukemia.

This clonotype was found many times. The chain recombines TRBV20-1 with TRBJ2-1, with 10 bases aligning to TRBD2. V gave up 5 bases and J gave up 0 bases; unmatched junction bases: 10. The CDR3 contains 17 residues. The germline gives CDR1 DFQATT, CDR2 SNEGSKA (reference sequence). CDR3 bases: TGCAGTGCTCCTCCTAGCGGGGGTCGAAGCTCCTACAATGAGCAGTTCTTC. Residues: CSAPPSGGRSSYNEQFF.

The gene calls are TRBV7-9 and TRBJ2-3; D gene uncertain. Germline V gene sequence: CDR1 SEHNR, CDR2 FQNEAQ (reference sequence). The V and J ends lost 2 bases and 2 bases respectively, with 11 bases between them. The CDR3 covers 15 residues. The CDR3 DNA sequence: TGTGCCAGCAGCTTACTCGACCCTACCACAGATACGCAGTATTTT. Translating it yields CASSLLDPTTDTQYF.

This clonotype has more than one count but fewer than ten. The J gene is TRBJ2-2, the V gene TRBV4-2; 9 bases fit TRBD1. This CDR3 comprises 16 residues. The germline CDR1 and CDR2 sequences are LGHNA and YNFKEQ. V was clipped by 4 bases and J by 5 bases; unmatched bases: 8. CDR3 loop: CASSRQGQGRTGELFF. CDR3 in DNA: TGTGCCAGCAGCCGGCAGGGACAGGGTAGAACCGGGGAGCTGTTTTTT.

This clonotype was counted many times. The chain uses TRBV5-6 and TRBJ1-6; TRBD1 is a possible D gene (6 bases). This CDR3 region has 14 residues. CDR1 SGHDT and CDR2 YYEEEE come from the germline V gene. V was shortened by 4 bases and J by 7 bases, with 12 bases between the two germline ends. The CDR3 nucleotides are TGTGCCAGCAGCGGGGGGACACTAAATTCACCCCTCCACTTT. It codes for CASSGGTLNSPLHF.

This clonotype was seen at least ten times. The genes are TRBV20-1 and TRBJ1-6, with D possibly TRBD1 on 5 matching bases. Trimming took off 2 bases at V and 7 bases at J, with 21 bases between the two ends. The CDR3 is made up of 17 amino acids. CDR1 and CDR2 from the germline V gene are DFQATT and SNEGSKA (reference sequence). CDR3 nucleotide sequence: TGCAGTGCTAGAAAACAAGGGACGGCCAAGGGGAATTCACCCCTCCACTTT. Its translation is CSARKQGTAKGNSPLHF.

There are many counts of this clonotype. CDR3 in DNA: TGCAGTCTAATGTCGGGATGGTACACTGAAGCTTTCTTT. This sequence encodes CSLMSGWYTEAFF. The V gene is TRBV20-1, the J gene TRBJ1-1, with D uncertain. Germline CDR1 reads DFQATT; CDR2 reads SNEGSKA (reference sequence). Trimming removed 8 bases at V and 3 bases at J, with 16 bases between. This CDR3 has 13 residues.

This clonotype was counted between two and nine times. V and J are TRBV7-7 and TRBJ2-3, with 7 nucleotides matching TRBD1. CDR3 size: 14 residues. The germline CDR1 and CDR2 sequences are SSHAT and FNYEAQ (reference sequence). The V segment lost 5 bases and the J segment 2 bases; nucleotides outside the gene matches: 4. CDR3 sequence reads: CASSPTGVTDTQYF. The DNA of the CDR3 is TGTGCCAGCAGCCCTACAGGGGTCACAGATACGCAGTATTTT.

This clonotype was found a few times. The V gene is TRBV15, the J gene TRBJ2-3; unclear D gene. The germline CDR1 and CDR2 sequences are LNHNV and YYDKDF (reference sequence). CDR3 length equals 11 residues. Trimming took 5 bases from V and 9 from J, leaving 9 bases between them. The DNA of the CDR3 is TGTGCCACCAGCCAAGATCTAACGCAGTATTTT. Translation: CATSQDLTQYF.

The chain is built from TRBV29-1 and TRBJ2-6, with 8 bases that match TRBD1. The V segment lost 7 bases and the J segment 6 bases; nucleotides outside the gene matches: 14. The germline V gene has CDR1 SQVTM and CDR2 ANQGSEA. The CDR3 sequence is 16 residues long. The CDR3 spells CSATLIQGAAANVLTF. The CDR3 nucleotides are TGCAGCGCTACACTTATTCAGGGGGCAGCGGCCAACGTCCTGACTTTC.

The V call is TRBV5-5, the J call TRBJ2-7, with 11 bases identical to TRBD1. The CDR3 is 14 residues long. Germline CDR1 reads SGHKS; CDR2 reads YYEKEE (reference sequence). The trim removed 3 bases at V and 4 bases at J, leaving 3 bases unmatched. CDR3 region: CASSYGDRGYEQYF. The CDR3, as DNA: TGTGCCAGCAGCTACGGGGACAGGGGGTACGAGCAGTACTTC.

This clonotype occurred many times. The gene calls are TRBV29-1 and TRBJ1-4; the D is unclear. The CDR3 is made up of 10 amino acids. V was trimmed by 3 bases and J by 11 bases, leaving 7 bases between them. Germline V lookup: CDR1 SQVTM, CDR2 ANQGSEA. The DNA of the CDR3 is TGCAGCGTTGAGAGCGAGAAACTGTTTTTT. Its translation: CSVESEKLFF.

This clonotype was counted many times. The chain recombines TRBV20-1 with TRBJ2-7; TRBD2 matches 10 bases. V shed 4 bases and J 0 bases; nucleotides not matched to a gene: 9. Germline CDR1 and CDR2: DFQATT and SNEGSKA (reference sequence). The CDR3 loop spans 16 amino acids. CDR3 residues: CSAISQLAGFSYEQYF. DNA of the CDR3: TGCAGTGCTATTTCCCAACTAGCGGGGTTCTCCTACGAGCAGTACTTC.

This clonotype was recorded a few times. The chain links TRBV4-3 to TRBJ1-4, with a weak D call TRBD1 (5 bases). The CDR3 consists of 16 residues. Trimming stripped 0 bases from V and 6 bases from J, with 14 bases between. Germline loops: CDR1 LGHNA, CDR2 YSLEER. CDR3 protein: CASSQDGTGWDEKLFF. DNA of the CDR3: TGCGCCAGCAGCCAAGATGGAACAGGCTGGGATGAAAAACTGTTTTTT.

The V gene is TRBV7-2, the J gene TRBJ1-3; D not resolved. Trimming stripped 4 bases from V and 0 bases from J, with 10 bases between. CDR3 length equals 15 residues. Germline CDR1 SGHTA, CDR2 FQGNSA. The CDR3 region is CASSWQLFSGNTIYF. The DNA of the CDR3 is TGTGCCAGCAGCTGGCAACTCTTCTCTGGAAACACCATATATTTT.